These 3 T cell receptor beta chains were sequenced from one sample in a study of identical twins. Using its own MiXCR run on the 5' RACE reads, TCRdb lists one record per CDR3 protein. The profile shows roughly 470,000 distinct CDR3 sequences, 13% to 15% of them singletons. These data are also associated with another study on yellow fever vaccine responses in identical twins.

The material sequenced was CD4+ T cells sorted from blood. All receptors come from a woman aged 18-35 years in good health.

This clonotype occurred many times. The chain employs TRBV12-3 or TRBV12-4 and TRBJ2-1; 12 bases agree with TRBD2. J gave up 4 bases and V 5 bases, and 9 bases lay outside the gene matches. CDR3 size: 17 residues. DNA of the CDR3: TGTGCCAGCAGTCCATCAGGACTAGCGGGACATTACAATGAGCAGTTCTTC. Residues: CASSPSGLAGHYNEQFF.

This clonotype was counted only a few times. The V gene is TRBV3-1, the J gene TRBJ2-7; weak D call: TRBD2 (6 bases). Germline lookup yields CDR1 LGHDT and CDR2 YNNKEL (reference sequence). The CDR3 consists of 19 residues. Trimming took 0 bases from V and 1 from J, leaving 22 bases between them. The CDR3 loop reads CASSQDLGRPGLLSYEQYF. In DNA, the CDR3 is TGTGCCAGCAGCCAAGATCTTGGACGTCCGGGACTGCTTTCCTACGAGCAGTACTTC.

This clonotype came up a few times. The chain uses TRBV20-1 and TRBJ2-1; no definite D call. V lost 7 bases and J 6 bases, leaving 19 bases between the germline ends. The CDR3 extends over 14 amino acids. The germline gives CDR1 DFQATT, CDR2 SNEGSKA (reference sequence). The CDR3 DNA is TGCAGTGTCCTCCTTCGGGCGACGGGCAATGAGCAGTTCTTC. It specifies CSVLLRATGNEQFF.